This is a list of T cell receptor beta chains from one sample in a study of blood T cell repertoires in COVID-19. Some clones are missing from TCRdb's copy, which holds only in-frame ones; the method was immunoSEQ multiplex PCR. The data contain some 130,000 clones, 86% of them singletons. Sequenced sample: PBMCs or T cells enriched from blood (not recorded which). The receptor set was obtained from a man aged 50 or older who had recovered from COVID-19. Each CDR3 is given with its conserved first and last residue. The size field is filled for only some rows; it gives once, few, many or a size class.

size	V	J	CDR3
-	TRBV25-1	TRBJ1-1	CATTPFGQGTEAFF
few	TRBV4-3	TRBJ1-6	CASSQDYSWGSISYNSPLHF
once	TRBV7-9	TRBJ2-2	CASSPRSGRGTGELFF
-	TRBV18	TRBJ1-1	CASSKAGGAVTEAFF
-	TRBV28	TRBJ1-2	CASSLFTQAIYGYTF
-	TRBV5-4	TRBJ2-4	CASSSGASGGIQYF
-	TRBV7-2	TRBJ2-2	CASSLVPVNTGELFF
few	TRBV15	TRBJ1-1	CATSRDLGEGNTEAFF
-	TRBV24-1	TRBJ1-5	CATSDAGTGSNQPQHF
-	TRBV5-1	TRBJ1-1	CASSSGGGYTEAFF
-	TRBV5-4	TRBJ2-1	CASSLRGLSSYNEQFF
-	TRBV7-3	TRBJ2-3	CASSSPPGTSPSTDTQYF
-	TRBV27	TRBJ1-1	CASSLSPTWNTEAFF
-	TRBV5-4	TRBJ2-3	CASSRGLAGVTDTQYF
-	TRBV3-1/TRBV3-2	TRBJ1-1	CASSPSQGARTEAFF
-	TRBV4-3	TRBJ1-5	CASSQWDSSNQPQHF
-	TRBV19	TRBJ2-6	CASGGYWPGANVLTF
-	TRBV28	TRBJ1-3	CATASGNTIYF
once	TRBV28	TRBJ2-3	CAGGTGVQYF
-	TRBV11-2	TRBJ2-3	CASSARDYQTYTDTQYF
once	TRBV28	TRBJ1-1	CASISGITEAFF
-	TRBV28	TRBJ1-2	CASSFPEQGADNGYTF
-	TRBV18	TRBJ1-1	CASSPYRDVSLNTEAFF
-	TRBV5-4	TRBJ2-7	CASSSASSGSFYEQYF
-	TRBV4-2	TRBJ2-5	CASTISGQGQEIQYF
-	TRBV12-3/TRBV12-4	TRBJ2-3	CASKLTDTQYF
-	TRBV4-2	TRBJ2-5	CASSSGTSQLLQETQYF
-	TRBV11-1	TRBJ2-5	CASSFREGETQYF
few	TRBV12-5	TRBJ2-5	CASGVTGGETQYF
-	TRBV19	TRBJ2-1	CATNELAGGNEQFF
-	TRBV25-1	TRBJ1-1	CASSEWGDLNTEAFF
-	TRBV6-5	TRBJ1-1	CASSYSFFQGEAFF
-	TRBV7-9	TRBJ1-6	CASSLAAGGNSPLHF
once	TRBV28	TRBJ1-2	CASSLSMYGYTF
-	TRBV20-1	TRBJ2-5	CSASPATGGQTQYF
-	TRBV6-2/TRBV6-3	TRBJ2-5	CASSPRSQGARETQYF
-	TRBV7-2	TRBJ1-4	CASSFAGFNEKLFF
-	TRBV11-2	TRBJ1-2	CASSPGTGAYGYTF
-	TRBV19	TRBJ2-3	CASSIDSNGYTDTQYF